These T cell receptor beta chains were read from a single sample in a study of blood T cell repertoires in COVID-19. Here immunoSEQ multiplex PCR was the method, and the copy in TCRdb shows in-frame clones only, minus some. Of roughly 170,000 clones detected, approximately 80% appear once; the ten largest clones hold around 7%. The specimen was peripheral blood. These receptors were collected from a human donor in a cohort sampled during active COVID-19. CDR3s include the opening cysteine and the closing phenylalanine or tryptophan. Fields, in order: D gene, clone size, J gene, V gene, CDR3 protein, CDR3 DNA. D genes are given only for firm matches. Where a row states a size, it is once, few, many or the class of an expanded clone; other rows omit it.

>.|.|TRBJ2-3|TRBV5-1
CASSLQSTDTQYF
TGCGCCAGCAGCCTACAGAGCACAGATACGCAGTATTTT
>TRBD1|.|TRBJ1-3|TRBV6-5
CASSQGDNSGNTIYF
TGTGCCAGCAGTCAGGGGGACAACTCTGGAAACACCATATATTTT
>.|.|TRBJ1-1|TRBV18
CASSPPTGSTEAFF
TGTGCCAGCTCACCACCTACCGGGTCCACTGAAGCTTTCTTT
>.|.|TRBJ2-5|TRBV11-1
CASSLVSGETQYF
TGTGCCAGCAGCTTAGTGTCAGGAGAGACCCAGTACTTC
>TRBD1|.|TRBJ1-2|TRBV19
CASSSEDRAMGYTF
TGTGCCAGTAGTTCCGAGGACAGGGCGATGGGCTACACCTTC
>TRBD1|.|TRBJ1-4|TRBV6-5
CASRKQGGDEKLFF
TGTGCCAGCAGGAAACAGGGGGGCGACGAAAAACTGTTTTTT
>TRBD2|.|TRBJ2-1|TRBV7-9
CASSWASGYYNEQFF
TGTGCCAGCAGCTGGGCTAGCGGGTATTACAATGAGCAGTTCTTC
>.|.|TRBJ1-1|TRBV9
CASSGGPTGVNTEAFF
TGTGCCAGCAGTGGGGGCCCGACAGGAGTTAACACTGAAGCTTTCTTT
>.|.|TRBJ2-2|TRBV19
CASISEGGSLNTGELFF
TGTGCCAGTATCTCCGAGGGGGGGTCCTTGAACACCGGGGAGCTGTTTTTT
>TRBD2|once|TRBJ2-1|TRBV10-3
CAISEGLAEANEQFF
TGTGCCATCAGTGAGGGACTAGCGGAGGCAAATGAGCAGTTCTTC
>.|.|TRBJ2-1|TRBV7-3
CASSSISKTRYDEQFF
TGTGCCAGCAGCTCGATATCGAAGACTAGGTACGATGAGCAGTTCTTC
>TRBD2|.|TRBJ2-7|TRBV5-1
CASSLEFGGTTYEQYF
TGCGCCAGCAGCTTAGAATTTGGGGGGACTACCTACGAGCAGTACTTC
>TRBD1|.|TRBJ2-1|TRBV5-5
CASSLDGTDYNEQFF
TGTGCCAGCAGCTTGGATGGGACAGACTACAATGAGCAGTTCTTC
>.|.|TRBJ1-2|TRBV19
CASTASGQPVEGYTF
TGTGCCAGTACGGCGTCCGGACAGCCGGTCGAGGGCTACACCTTC
>TRBD2|.|TRBJ2-7|TRBV19
CASSRGGLDEQYF
TGTGCCAGTAGTCGGGGGGGTTTGGACGAGCAGTACTTC
>.|.|TRBJ2-7|TRBV7-9
CASSLVTGVGTYEQYF
TGTGCCAGCAGCCTGGTGACAGGTGTAGGGACCTACGAGCAGTACTTC
>TRBD1|.|TRBJ2-7|TRBV7-3
CASSKRGGDRGEIYEQYF
TGTGCCAGCAGCAAGAGGGGCGGAGACAGGGGGGAAATCTACGAGCAGTACTTC
>.|.|TRBJ2-3|TRBV5-1
CASSLSDGDGDTQYF
TGCGCCAGCAGCCTATCTGACGGGGATGGAGATACGCAGTATTTT
>TRBD2|.|TRBJ2-3|TRBV2
CASRWRGNTDTQYF
TGTGCCAGCAGGTGGCGGGGGAACACAGATACGCAGTATTTT
>TRBD1|.|TRBJ1-6|TRBV18
CASSSRQGGNSPLHF
TGTGCCAGCTCATCCCGACAGGGTGGAAATTCACCCCTCCACTTT
>TRBD2|.|TRBJ2-5|TRBV7-2
CASSLSGDQETQYF
TGTGCCAGCAGTTTGAGCGGGGACCAAGAGACCCAGTACTTC
>.|.|TRBJ2-5|TRBV5-1
CASRPGSEQETQYF
TGCGCCAGCAGACCCGGGTCTGAACAAGAGACCCAGTACTTC
>TRBD2|.|TRBJ2-1|TRBV24-1
CATSDSRGGKSYNEQFF
TGTGCCACCAGTGACTCCCGGGGGGGCAAGTCCTACAATGAGCAGTTCTTC
>.|.|TRBJ1-2|TRBV4-2
CASSQDRESYGYTF
TGTGCCAGCAGCCAAGATCGGGAATCCTATGGCTACACCTTC
>TRBD1|.|TRBJ2-1|TRBV13
CASSPKYKTGDNEQFF
TGTGCCAGCAGCCCAAAATATAAGACAGGGGACAATGAGCAGTTCTTC
>.|.|TRBJ1-1|TRBV19
CASSPHNTEAFF
TGTGCCAGTAGTCCACATAACACTGAAGCTTTCTTT
>.|.|TRBJ2-7|TRBV18
CASSPSGHSGAYEQYF
TGTGCCAGCTCACCCTCAGGACACAGTGGGGCCTACGAGCAGTACTTC
>.|large|TRBJ1-1|TRBV7-8
CASSDPLGDLMNTEAFF
TGTGCCAGCAGCGATCCCCTGGGCGATTTGATGAACACTGAAGCTTTCTTT
>.|.|TRBJ2-3|TRBV13
CASSPDSNSAYF
TGTGCCAGCAGTCCCGACTCTAACTCGGCATATTTT
>.|.|TRBJ1-6|TRBV5-1
CASSRNGREKGSPLHF
TGCGCCAGCAGCCGTAATGGGAGGGAGAAGGGTTCACCCCTCCACTTT
>.|.|TRBJ2-5|TRBV4-1
CASSQEVREGETQYF
TGCGCCAGCAGCCAAGAGGTTCGAGAGGGAGAGACCCAGTACTTC
>TRBD1|.|TRBJ1-3|TRBV7-9
CASSEWGQSSGNTIYF
TGTGCCAGCAGCGAATGGGGACAGAGCTCTGGAAACACCATATATTTT
>.|.|TRBJ2-7|TRBV6-5
CASTRRWRGSEQYF
TGTGCCAGCACCCGACGTTGGAGGGGCAGCGAGCAGTACTTC
>TRBD1|.|TRBJ1-6|TRBV5-6
CASSLVYGDRGSYNSPLHF
TGTGCCAGCAGCTTGGTCTACGGGGACAGGGGGTCCTATAATTCACCCCTCCACTTT
>TRBD2|few|TRBJ2-7|TRBV9
CASSVNSGGAYEQYF
TGTGCCAGCAGCGTAAATAGCGGGGGCGCCTACGAGCAGTACTTC
>.|.|TRBJ1-1|TRBV2
CASRGQSEAFF
TGTGCCAGCAGAGGACAGTCTGAAGCTTTCTTT
>TRBD1|.|TRBJ1-1|TRBV7-3
CASSPSGTGDTEAFF
TGTGCCAGCAGCCCCTCCGGGACAGGAGACACTGAAGCTTTCTTT
>TRBD2|few|TRBJ2-3|TRBV24-1
CATSDTSGGADTQYF
TGTGCCACCAGTGATACTAGCGGGGGGGCAGATACGCAGTATTTT
>.|once|TRBJ2-1|TRBV6-6
CASSYGGGAYDEQFF
TGTGCCAGCAGTTACGGAGGGGGGGCCTACGATGAGCAGTTCTTC
>TRBD1|.|TRBJ1-2|TRBV19
CASSGQGNGYTF
TGTGCCAGTAGTGGACAGGGAAATGGCTACACCTTC
>.|few|TRBJ1-5|TRBV9
CASSPLGGQPQHF
TGTGCCAGCAGCCCCCTGGGGGGACAGCCCCAGCATTTT
>TRBD1|.|TRBJ2-3|TRBV11-2
CASSWGDRISTDTQYF
TGTGCCAGCAGCTGGGGGGACAGGATTAGCACAGATACGCAGTATTTT